The T cell receptor (beta chain) described here comes from a study of T cell responses to AZD1222 COVID-19 vaccine. Study-wide points: Two AZD1222 doses significantly raised spike-specific TCR breadth and depth over controls. Samples come after the peak T cell response, not at day 14. Regions 160-218 and 743-854 dominated among vaccine-associated CD4 TCRs spanning spike.

Assay used: immunoSEQ multiplex PCR; TCRdb lists only in-frame clones, some missing. The sample yields approximately 120,000 clones, about nine tenths seen once. For this clone: Its antigen is not known. This specimen includes other DNA sequences encoding the same CDR3.

V lost 8 bases and J lost 0, with 13 bases in between. Germline lookup yields CDR1 MDHEN and CDR2 SYDVKM. This CDR3 has 15 amino acids. This specimen was peripheral blood, taken on day 0 of MenACWY control vaccination. The TCR sequence derives from an adult in good health. This chain connects TRBV28 to TRBJ2-2; a possible D gene is TRBD1 (6 bases). As DNA, the CDR3 is TGTGCCAGCTCGTCCGGGACAACGAACACCGGGGAGCTGTTTTTT. Amino acid sequence: CASSSGTTNTGELFF.